This T cell receptor beta chain appears in the sequencing data of a study of a mutant IDH1 vaccine in newly diagnosed glioma. As to this clone: The antigen remains undetermined.

CDR1 is MNHNY and CDR2 is SVGAGI in the germline V gene (reference sequence). V lost 6 bases and J lost 6, with 24 bases in between. The CDR3 totals 16 residues. The time point denotes: week 47, end of study. What each vaccine dose contained was 300 ug of mutant IDH1 20-mer peptide, accompanied by topical imiquimod. The astrocytomas were IDH1-mutant, ATRX-negative, and WHO grade 3 or 4. TCRdb's copy holds only in-frame clones and misses some; the assay was immunoSEQ multiplex PCR. In the table there are fewer than 70,000 clones, around 83% of which are singletons. The chain recombines TRBV6-6 with TRBJ2-7; D might be TRBD1 or TRBD2, each matching 5 bases. This TCR came from a man between 25 and 39 years old with glioma. The sequencing used PBMCs, collected from a glioma patient whose treatment included an IDH1 peptide vaccine. The CDR3 coding sequence is TGTGCCAGCAGCCGAGGGACGATGGATCCCTACCGCGAGCAGTACTTC. Its translation: CASSRGTMDPYREQYF.